This T cell receptor (beta chain) was recorded in a study of shared clonotypes between healthy human individuals (dated by TCRdb to 2020 to 2022). Regarding the study in general: A couple of women and a few men aged 18 to 49 years were included in the cohort. Per donor, three plates each were used for CD4 naive and CD4 memory, two for CD8 naive, and one for CD8 memory. The study deeply sequenced blood TCR repertoires of about five healthy adults to estimate repertoire size and the extent of clonotype sharing between individuals. To increase sequencing depth and limit assay-specific biases, different laboratories used diverse techniques to prepare libraries and sequence TCR repertoires. Leukapheresis yielded between about 0.9 and 8.9 billion PBMCs per donor.

The CDR1 and CDR2 encoded by the germline V gene are SGHRS and YFSETQ. From the cysteine through the phenylalanine, the CDR3 covers 15 amino acids. Of all the DNA, just the CDR3 is kept, 45 bases in frame from base 1. V drops 4 bases and J drops 2 bases, leaving 13 bases in between. Using the deep immunoSEQ assay, multiplex PCR amplified TCR CDR3 regions from genomic DNA. For each cell subset, the extracted genomic DNA was distributed evenly across all wells of several immunoSEQ 96-well plates, and each plate served as one replicate. For sorted subsets, approximately 200 ng of genomic DNA, equivalent to 25,000 to 35,000 T cell genomes, went into each replicate PCR. The purified libraries were quantified using a Qubit 3.0 fluorometer, sized with a Bioanalyzer 2100, and then quantified again using the KAPA Library Quantification kit. A separate single-read 150-cycle Illumina NextSeq 550 flow cell was used to sequence each immunoSEQ 96-well plate. The published analysis was carried out like this. Because the immunoSEQ output held only junctional sequences and lacked quality scores, the filtering could not match the filtering applied to full-length reads. To assign V/J genes and CDR3, sequences were annotated using PyIR, a Python wrapper for IgBLAST v1.9, with IMGT germline references. Reads were removed for weak V/J assignments (E-value above 1e-6), missing CDR3, stop codons, out-of-frame junctions, or ambiguous translated residues. V3J clonotypes were defined as sequences sharing the same inferred V gene, J gene, and CDR3 amino acid sequence. The percentage overlap between two repertoires was calculated by dividing the number of shared unique clonotypes by the size of the smaller repertoire. RTK rarefaction, the Chao1 estimator, and Recon v2.1 estimates of unobserved clonotypes were used to assess repertoire richness. For all TCRbeta clonotypes obtained by the gDNA method from a handful of donors, generation probabilities were computed with OLGA. TCRdb obtained this table from immuneACCESS and retained in-frame rearrangements with V and J assigned. These tables miss some clones; where compared with another copy, unresolved V genes account for less than half of the shortfall, and the remainder is unexplained. V and J calls and clone size are those listed in that table; D and trimming were worked out from the DNA. This sample is represented by about 1 million clones; around 74% of them were singletons. In total, the top ten clones hold 1.4% of the sample.

Healthy HIV-negative adults with no recently reported acute infections or vaccinations were included as donors. Every donor was a Caucasian adult residing in Nashville, Tennessee, USA. Magnetic negative selection was used to enrich CD4+ T cells, after which naive cells were positively selected on CD45RA and the negative fraction became the memory subset. After blood collection by leukapheresis, PBMCs were isolated using Ficoll-Histopaque density gradient centrifugation and then cryopreserved in the vapor phase of liquid nitrogen. Analytical flow cytometry was used to check the purity and quantity of every magnetically sorted T cell population. Genomic DNA was isolated from each sorted fraction and quantified by UV absorbance on a Nanodrop 2000c. Turning to this clone: This clone's antigen is unknown. There are no base qualities to consult, and no much larger clone falls within one base.

The paper as a whole reports these results and caveats: About 4.5% of naive CD4, roughly 3.6% of naive CD8, around 2.3% of memory CD4, and less than 0.45% of memory CD8 clonotypes were shared across a handful of donors. Larger estimated clonotype richness was generally found for naive subsets than for memory subsets. Based on pairwise subsampling, the degree of clonotype sharing among donors was expected to be affected by sequencing depth. Rarefaction of sorted-subset datasets indicated incomplete sequencing despite the large sequencing depth. Sampling was limited to blood, and TCR repertoires in tissue likely differ from TCR repertoires in blood. The genetic and exposure-history diversity represented was limited by the small number of donors. Clonotypes shared by all four sorted-subset donors showed higher generation probabilities than non-shared clonotypes.

Source material: memory CD4+ T cells sorted from blood. The cell subset or site label, read with the paper, signifies: CD45RA-negative fraction. This chain is built from TRBV5-1 and TRBJ2-1; TRBD2 might be the D gene, on 6 matching bases. This sequence originates from a man aged 18 to 30 in good health. In nucleotides, the sequence is TGCGCCAGCAGCCCTGCATCGGGAGCCTACAATGAGCAGTTCTTC. It translates to CASSPASGAYNEQFF.